The 3 T cell receptor beta chains below come from one sample, sequenced in a study of blood T cell repertoires in COVID-19. Generated by immunoSEQ multiplex PCR, the TCRdb table keeps only in-frame clones and is missing some. The data contain roughly 300,000 clones, about nine tenths of them seen just once; the ten biggest clones take up roughly 10%. The specimen sequenced was PBMCs or T cells enriched from blood (not recorded which). Source of these receptors: a woman younger than 30 who had recovered from COVID-19.

The CDR3 bases are TGTGCCAGCTCTCTAGGCGGGGATTTAGCTGAAGCTTTCTTT. Amino acid sequence: CASSLGGDLAEAFF. The rearrangement uses TRBV18 and TRBJ1-1; D not resolved. The CDR3 sequence is 14 residues long. Trimming took 6 bases from V and 6 from J, leaving 17 bases between them. The germline V gene encodes CDR1 KGHSH and CDR2 LQKENI.

The V and J genes are TRBV28 and TRBJ1-2; D uncertain. The CDR3 has 15 amino acids. Between the trimmed V and J ends, which lost 1 base and 8 bases, there was a span of 17 bases. The germline gives CDR1 MDHEN, CDR2 SYDVKM. The CDR3 DNA is TGTGCCAGCAGTTTATACGACCGCCTTGCGGAGGGCTACACCTTC. It codes for CASSLYDRLAEGYTF.

The chain employs TRBV5-4 and TRBJ2-7, with 10 bases identical to TRBD1. The CDR3 runs to 13 residues. J was trimmed by 7 bases and V by 5 bases; bases with no gene match: 6. Germline V gene lookup returns CDR1 SGHNT and CDR2 YYREEE (reference sequence). The CDR3 DNA follows: TGTGCCAGCAGACGACAGGGGGCGAAAGAGCAGTACTTC. It is translated as CASRRQGAKEQYF.